Listed below are T cell receptor beta chains from one sample, sequenced in a study of blood T cell repertoires in COVID-19. Generated by immunoSEQ multiplex PCR, the TCRdb table keeps only in-frame clones and is missing some. The sample consists of 240,000 or so clones, about 85% of them appearing once. The sequencing input was peripheral blood. The receptors derive from a man between 60 and 75 years old who had recovered from COVID-19. CDR3s include the opening cysteine and the closing phenylalanine or tryptophan. The order of the fields is clone size, V gene, D gene, J gene, CDR3 protein, CDR3 DNA. D genes are given only for firm matches. Size tells how often a clone was seen (once, few, many) or the class of an expanded clone, and some rows leave it out.

clone_size: NA
v_call: TRBV4-1
d_call: NA
j_call: TRBJ2-7
cdr3_aa: CASSRALWGGAVAYEQYF
cdr3_nt: TGCGCCAGCAGCCGTGCCCTGTGGGGGGGGGCAGTTGCCTACGAGCAGTACTTC

clone_size: NA
v_call: TRBV19
d_call: TRBD1
j_call: TRBJ2-7
cdr3_aa: CAIPGQGTPQDYEQYF
cdr3_nt: TGTGCCATCCCGGGACAGGGTACTCCGCAGGACTACGAGCAGTACTTC

clone_size: NA
v_call: TRBV5-6
d_call: NA
j_call: TRBJ1-3
cdr3_aa: CASSFLGNTIYF
cdr3_nt: TGTGCCAGCAGCTTCTTAGGAAACACCATATATTTT

clone_size: NA
v_call: TRBV10-3
d_call: TRBD1
j_call: TRBJ1-1
cdr3_aa: CAISEIPGTGRPEAFF
cdr3_nt: TGTGCCATCAGTGAAATTCCCGGGACAGGGAGGCCTGAAGCTTTCTTT

clone_size: NA
v_call: TRBV21-1
d_call: NA
j_call: TRBJ1-2
cdr3_aa: CASSLCLDGQGGINYGYTF
cdr3_nt: TGTGCCAGCAGCCTCTGTCTGGACGGACAGGGGGGCATCAACTATGGCTACACCTTC

clone_size: NA
v_call: TRBV19
d_call: NA
j_call: TRBJ2-1
cdr3_aa: CASSAKVTRTHNEQFF
cdr3_nt: TGTGCCAGTAGTGCTAAGGTGACTAGGACCCACAATGAGCAGTTCTTC

clone_size: once
v_call: TRBV19
d_call: TRBD1
j_call: TRBJ1-5
cdr3_aa: CASSSGQPYSNQPQHF
cdr3_nt: TGTGCCAGTAGCTCGGGACAGCCTTATAGCAATCAGCCCCAGCATTTT

clone_size: NA
v_call: TRBV2
d_call: NA
j_call: TRBJ1-4
cdr3_aa: CATKQGYFNEKLFF
cdr3_nt: TGTGCCACCAAGCAGGGGTATTTTAATGAAAAACTGTTTTTT

clone_size: once
v_call: TRBV6-4
d_call: NA
j_call: TRBJ1-3
cdr3_aa: CASSHVGGNTIYF
cdr3_nt: TGTGCCAGCAGTCATGTTGGCGGAAACACCATATATTTT

clone_size: NA
v_call: TRBV5-1
d_call: NA
j_call: TRBJ2-1
cdr3_aa: CASSLGLVVVNEQFF
cdr3_nt: TGCGCCAGCAGCTTGGGTTTGGTTGTAGTCAATGAGCAGTTCTTC

clone_size: NA
v_call: TRBV13
d_call: NA
j_call: TRBJ2-2
cdr3_aa: CASSLFSYNTGELFF
cdr3_nt: TGTGCCAGCAGCTTATTTAGTTACAACACCGGGGAGCTGTTTTTT

clone_size: NA
v_call: TRBV14
d_call: NA
j_call: TRBJ1-1
cdr3_aa: CASSQGRYTEAFF
cdr3_nt: TGTGCCAGCAGCCAGGGGCGGTACACTGAAGCTTTCTTT

clone_size: NA
v_call: TRBV5-1
d_call: NA
j_call: TRBJ2-3
cdr3_aa: CASSSGIIYGADTQYF
cdr3_nt: TGCGCCAGCAGCTCGGGGATCATCTACGGCGCAGATACGCAGTATTTT

clone_size: NA
v_call: TRBV9
d_call: TRBD1
j_call: TRBJ2-7
cdr3_aa: CASSVGSWDRGYEQYF
cdr3_nt: TGTGCCAGCAGCGTAGGGTCCTGGGACAGGGGCTACGAGCAGTACTTC

clone_size: NA
v_call: TRBV3-1/TRBV3-2
d_call: TRBD1
j_call: TRBJ1-4
cdr3_aa: CASSRRQGVMEKLFF
cdr3_nt: TGTGCCAGCAGCCGGCGACAGGGGGTTATGGAAAAACTGTTTTTT

clone_size: NA
v_call: TRBV3-1/TRBV3-2
d_call: TRBD1
j_call: TRBJ2-7
cdr3_aa: CASTSQGAYEQYF
cdr3_nt: TGTGCCAGCACCTCACAGGGGGCCTACGAGCAGTACTTC

clone_size: few
v_call: TRBV5-1
d_call: NA
j_call: TRBJ1-5
cdr3_aa: CASSLGTANQPQHF
cdr3_nt: TGCGCCAGCAGCTTGGGGACAGCGAATCAGCCCCAGCATTTT

clone_size: NA
v_call: TRBV18
d_call: TRBD1
j_call: TRBJ1-2
cdr3_aa: CASSLSTGVYGYTF
cdr3_nt: TGTGCCAGCTCACTTTCGACAGGGGTGTATGGCTACACCTTC

clone_size: NA
v_call: TRBV7-2
d_call: TRBD2
j_call: TRBJ2-1
cdr3_aa: CASSFNSLAGGPLNEQFF
cdr3_nt: TGTGCCAGCAGCTTTAACTCACTAGCGGGGGGGCCATTAAATGAGCAGTTCTTC

clone_size: NA
v_call: TRBV5-5
d_call: NA
j_call: TRBJ2-2
cdr3_aa: CASSLGPGGSTGELFF
cdr3_nt: TGTGCCAGCAGCTTAGGTCCGGGGGGCAGCACCGGGGAGCTGTTTTTT

clone_size: few
v_call: TRBV21-1
d_call: NA
j_call: TRBJ1-2
cdr3_aa: CASSKATGHYGYTF
cdr3_nt: TGTGCCAGCAGCAAAGCTACAGGGCACTATGGCTACACCTTC

clone_size: NA
v_call: TRBV25-1
d_call: NA
j_call: TRBJ1-2
cdr3_aa: CASSGGEGRGYTF
cdr3_nt: TGTGCCAGCAGTGGGGGGGAAGGTAGGGGCTACACCTTC

clone_size: NA
v_call: TRBV3-1/TRBV3-2
d_call: TRBD2
j_call: TRBJ2-2
cdr3_aa: CASSQESPISSGGRFHGELFF
cdr3_nt: TGTGCCAGCAGCCAAGAATCCCCTATCTCTAGCGGGGGGCGATTTCACGGGGAGCTGTTTTTT

clone_size: NA
v_call: TRBV18
d_call: NA
j_call: TRBJ1-5
cdr3_aa: CASSPDLRNQPQHF
cdr3_nt: TGTGCCAGCTCACCGGACTTACGCAATCAGCCCCAGCATTTT

clone_size: few
v_call: TRBV11-2
d_call: NA
j_call: TRBJ1-5
cdr3_aa: CASSLMSDQPQHF
cdr3_nt: TGTGCCAGCAGCTTAATGAGTGATCAGCCCCAGCATTTT

clone_size: NA
v_call: TRBV6-5
d_call: NA
j_call: TRBJ1-5
cdr3_aa: CASTRGSNQPQHF
cdr3_nt: TGTGCCAGCACCCGCGGGAGCAATCAGCCCCAGCATTTT

clone_size: few
v_call: TRBV27
d_call: NA
j_call: TRBJ2-7
cdr3_aa: CASSFRNPRGEQYF
cdr3_nt: TGTGCCAGCAGTTTTCGGAATCCCCGGGGCGAGCAGTACTTC

clone_size: NA
v_call: TRBV4-1
d_call: NA
j_call: TRBJ2-3
cdr3_aa: CASSRAWARGTDTQYF
cdr3_nt: TGCGCCAGCAGCCGGGCGTGGGCGCGGGGCACAGATACGCAGTATTTT

clone_size: NA
v_call: TRBV2
d_call: NA
j_call: TRBJ2-4
cdr3_aa: CASSESIGTVDLNIQYF
cdr3_nt: TGTGCCAGCAGTGAGAGTATCGGAACAGTAGATTTAAACATTCAGTACTTC

clone_size: once
v_call: TRBV5-4
d_call: TRBD1
j_call: TRBJ2-7
cdr3_aa: CASSLGRDRAFYEQYF
cdr3_nt: TGTGCCAGCAGCTTGGGTCGGGACAGGGCGTTTTACGAGCAGTACTTC

clone_size: once
v_call: TRBV7-9
d_call: TRBD1
j_call: TRBJ1-1
cdr3_aa: CASRRGQENTEAFF
cdr3_nt: TGTGCCAGCAGAAGGGGACAGGAGAACACTGAAGCTTTCTTT